This T cell receptor beta chain was observed in a study of blood T cell repertoires in COVID-19 (dated by TCRdb to the early 2020s). About the investigation overall: Collaborator samples came from the United States, Italy and Spain and covered acute and convalescent phases of COVID-19. The material from the prospective study consisted of cDNA or gDNA derived from T cells, B-cell-depleted T cells, or PBMCs. Deeply sampled blood TCRbeta repertoires from subjects exposed to, actively infected with, or recovered from COVID-19 were included in the dataset. A freely available public database, intended as a resource for researchers studying the immune response to SARS-CoV-2, is where the repertoires were released. Samples were obtained from the ongoing ImmuneRACE study (first 160 participants) and from over 1,000 subjects provided by 6 global collaborators. Nearly every sample came with metadata listing a de-identified subject ID, COVID-19 status, age in years and sex. Where available, HLA class I and class II types were obtained from metadata supplied by the sample provider rather than from assay-based typing.

The trim is 2 bases for V and 0 bases for J, with a gap of 11 bases between the germline ends. CDR1 GTSNPN and CDR2 SVGIG are derived from the germline V gene (reference sequence). Measured from the cysteine to the phenylalanine, the CDR3 is 15 residues long. The read is trimmed to its CDR3 DNA, 45 bases read in frame from base 1. Collaborating institutions collected whole blood in K2EDTA tubes following their own protocols. Collaborator samples were shipped for TCRbeta analysis as frozen whole blood, isolated PBMCs, or DNA extracted from either sample type. Worth noting for this clone: Its specific antigen is unknown. The input lacks base qualities; no much larger clone sits a single base away.

Findings and caveats that apply to the study as a whole: The amount of clinical and demographic metadata varied by source and participant and was provided uncurated.

TCRbeta CDR3 regions were amplified from genomic DNA by means of the immunoSEQ Assay, a bias-controlled multiplex PCR. The paper's processing steps were these. The number of nucleated cells in each sample was estimated from the amplification of reference gene primers within the assay. To quantify the absolute abundance of each unique TCRbeta CDR3 rearrangement, sequence reads were collapsed and filtered. Productive Simpson clonality was computed per sample as the square root of Simpson's diversity index over productive rearrangements. Sourced from immuneACCESS, this table was stored by TCRdb with only in-frame sequences that have V and J called. A share of the clones is absent; for the studies checked, an unresolved V gene accounts for under half, and the remainder has no known explanation. V and J calls and clone size come straight from that table; D and trimming were deduced from the DNA. In all, the sample holds tens of thousands of clones, and 80% to 90% of those were seen once. The ten largest clones capture 5% to 6.5% of the sample.

This sequence originates from a man in his fifties with active COVID-19. Here the chain combines TRBV30 and TRBJ1-3; TRBD1 is possibly the D segment (5 matching bases). Sequencing input: peripheral blood. The CDR3 protein is CAWSRAGLSGNTIYF. The base sequence is TGTGCCTGGAGTAGGGCAGGGCTCTCTGGAAACACCATATATTTT.